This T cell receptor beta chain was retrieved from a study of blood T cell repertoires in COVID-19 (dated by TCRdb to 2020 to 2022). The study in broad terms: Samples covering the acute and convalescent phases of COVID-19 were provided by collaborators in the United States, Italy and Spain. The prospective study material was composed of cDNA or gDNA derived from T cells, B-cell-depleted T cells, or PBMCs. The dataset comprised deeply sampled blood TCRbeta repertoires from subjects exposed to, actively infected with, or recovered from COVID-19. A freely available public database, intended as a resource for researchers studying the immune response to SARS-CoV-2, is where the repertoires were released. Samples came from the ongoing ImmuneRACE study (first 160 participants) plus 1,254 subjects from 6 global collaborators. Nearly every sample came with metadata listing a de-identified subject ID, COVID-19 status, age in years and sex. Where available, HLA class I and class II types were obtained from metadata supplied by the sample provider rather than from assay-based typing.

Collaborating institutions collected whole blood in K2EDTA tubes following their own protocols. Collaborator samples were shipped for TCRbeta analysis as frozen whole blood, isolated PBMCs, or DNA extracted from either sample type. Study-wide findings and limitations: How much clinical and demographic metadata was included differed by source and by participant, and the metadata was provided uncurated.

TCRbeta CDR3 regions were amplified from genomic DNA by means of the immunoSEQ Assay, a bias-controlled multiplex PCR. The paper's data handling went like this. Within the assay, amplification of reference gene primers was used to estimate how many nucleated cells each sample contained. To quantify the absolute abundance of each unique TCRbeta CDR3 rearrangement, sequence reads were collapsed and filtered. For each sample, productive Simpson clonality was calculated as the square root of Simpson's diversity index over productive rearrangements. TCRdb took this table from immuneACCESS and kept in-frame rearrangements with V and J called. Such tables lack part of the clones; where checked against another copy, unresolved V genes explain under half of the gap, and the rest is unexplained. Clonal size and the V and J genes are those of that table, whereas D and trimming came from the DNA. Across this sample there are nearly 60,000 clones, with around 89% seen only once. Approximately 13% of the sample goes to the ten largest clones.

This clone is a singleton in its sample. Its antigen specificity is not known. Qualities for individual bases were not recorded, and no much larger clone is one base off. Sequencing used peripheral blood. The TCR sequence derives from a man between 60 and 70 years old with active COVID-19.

CDR3 region: CATQGGPYEQYF. The DNA sequence is as follows: TGTGCCACCCAGGGAGGCCCCTACGAGCAGTACTTC. The V and J genes are TRBV7-2 and TRBJ2-7; TRBD2 is a weak D gene call, 6 bases matching. CDR3 length: 12 amino acids, cysteine to phenylalanine. Here the CDR3 DNA is all that survives: 36 bases in frame from base 1. V is reduced by 10 bases and J by 2 bases, leaving a spacing of 12 bases between them. From a lookup of the germline V gene, CDR1 and CDR2 are SGHTA and FQGNSA.